This T cell receptor beta chain emerged from a study of T cell responses to AZD1222 COVID-19 vaccine. Turning to the study itself: Analysis merged second doses at about 4 or about 12 weeks.

Germline CDR1 reads ENHRY; CDR2 reads SYGVKD. The CDR3 has 13 residues. Germline trimming cut 4 bases from V and 4 bases from J; bases unmatched to any gene: 3. Regarding the study as a whole: Donors, mostly white British, included more females; clonal diversity was possibly underestimated. Repertoires were sampled only after the peak T cell response.

A remark on this clone: The antigen is unknown.

Sequencing was performed with immunoSEQ multiplex PCR; in TCRdb, only in-frame clones are kept and a portion is missing. The sample shows 95,000 to 150,000 clones, nearly 90% of them seen only once. The specimen was peripheral blood, collected on day 0 of AZD1222 vaccination. This TCR was sampled from an adult in good health. The gene calls are TRBV10-3 and TRBJ2-5; 7 nucleotides match TRBD2. CDR3 sequence reads: CAISGPGGETQYF. The CDR3 nucleotides read TGTGCCATCAGTGGCCCGGGAGGAGAGACCCAGTACTTC.